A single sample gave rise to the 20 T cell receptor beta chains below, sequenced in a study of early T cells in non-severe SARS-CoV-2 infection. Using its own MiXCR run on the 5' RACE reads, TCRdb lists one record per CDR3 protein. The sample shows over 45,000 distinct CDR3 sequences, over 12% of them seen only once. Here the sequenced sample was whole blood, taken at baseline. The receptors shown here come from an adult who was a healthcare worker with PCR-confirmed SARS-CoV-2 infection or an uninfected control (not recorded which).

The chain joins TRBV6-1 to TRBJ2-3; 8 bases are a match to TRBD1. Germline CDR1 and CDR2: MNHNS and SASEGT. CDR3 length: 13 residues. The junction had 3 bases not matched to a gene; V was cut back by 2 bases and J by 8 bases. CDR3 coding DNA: TGTGCCAGCAGTGAAAGGACAGGGACTACGCAGTATTTT. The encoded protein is CASSERTGTTQYF.

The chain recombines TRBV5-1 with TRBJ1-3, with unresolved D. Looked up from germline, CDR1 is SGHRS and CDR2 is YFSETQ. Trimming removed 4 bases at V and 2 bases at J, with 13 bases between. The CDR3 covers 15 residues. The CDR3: CASSRRTAAGNTIYF. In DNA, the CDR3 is TGCGCCAGCAGCCGCCGGACTGCAGCTGGAAACACCATATATTTT. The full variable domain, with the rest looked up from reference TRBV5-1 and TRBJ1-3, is KAGVTQTPRYLIKTRGQQVTLSCSPISGHRSVSWYQQTPGQGLQFLFEYFSETQRNKGNFPGRFSGRQFSNSRSEMNVSTLELGDSALYLCASSRRTAAGNTIYFGEGSWLTVV.

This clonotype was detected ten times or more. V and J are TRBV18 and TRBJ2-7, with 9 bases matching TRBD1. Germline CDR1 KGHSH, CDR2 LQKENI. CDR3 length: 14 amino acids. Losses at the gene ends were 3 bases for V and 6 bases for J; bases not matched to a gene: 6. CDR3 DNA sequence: TGTGCCAGCTCACCCGGGACAGGGACAGGCGAGCAGTACTTC. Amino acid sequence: CASSPGTGTGEQYF. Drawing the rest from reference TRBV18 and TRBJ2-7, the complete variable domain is NAGVMQNPRHLVRRRGQEARLRCSPMKGHSHVYWYRQLPEEGLKFMVYLQKENIIDESGMPKERFSAEFPKEGPSILRIQQVVRGDSAAYFCASSPGTGTGEQYFGPGTRLTVT.

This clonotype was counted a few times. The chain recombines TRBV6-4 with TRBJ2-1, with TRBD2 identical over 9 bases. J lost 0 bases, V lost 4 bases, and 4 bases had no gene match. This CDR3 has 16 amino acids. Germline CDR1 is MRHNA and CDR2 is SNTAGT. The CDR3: CASSGRLADSYNEQFF. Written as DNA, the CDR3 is TGTGCCAGCAGTGGCCGACTAGCGGACTCCTACAATGAGCAGTTCTTC.

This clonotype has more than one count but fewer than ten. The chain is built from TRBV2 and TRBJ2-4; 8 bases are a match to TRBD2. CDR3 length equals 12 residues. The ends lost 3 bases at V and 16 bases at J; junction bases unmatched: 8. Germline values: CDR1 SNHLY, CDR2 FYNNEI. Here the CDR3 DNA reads TGTGCCAGCAGTGAGCAAGCGGGAGTATCCTACTTC. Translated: CASSEQAGVSYF. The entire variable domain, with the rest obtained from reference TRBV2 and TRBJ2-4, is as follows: EPEVTQTPSHQVTQMGQEVILRCVPISNHLYFYWYRQILGQKVEFLVSFYNNEISEKSEIFDDQFSVERPDGSNFTLKIRSTKLEDSAMYFCASSEQAGVSYFGAGTRLSVL.

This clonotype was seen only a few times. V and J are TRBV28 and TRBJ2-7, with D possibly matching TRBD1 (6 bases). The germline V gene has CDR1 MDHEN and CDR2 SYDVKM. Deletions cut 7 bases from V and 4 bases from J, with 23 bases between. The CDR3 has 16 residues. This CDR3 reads CASTTVWQGQVYEQYF. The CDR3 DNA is TGTGCCAGCACCACTGTCTGGCAGGGGCAGGTATACGAGCAGTACTTC.

The CDR3 spells CASSQTATEREYGYTF. Here the CDR3 DNA reads TGCGCCAGCAGCCAGACGGCGACCGAGAGGGAGTATGGCTACACCTTC. This chain uses TRBV4-1 with TRBJ1-2; D is unresolved. This CDR3 region has 16 residues. V lost 3 bases and J lost 5, with 19 bases in between. From germline, CDR1 is MGHRA and CDR2 YSYEKL.

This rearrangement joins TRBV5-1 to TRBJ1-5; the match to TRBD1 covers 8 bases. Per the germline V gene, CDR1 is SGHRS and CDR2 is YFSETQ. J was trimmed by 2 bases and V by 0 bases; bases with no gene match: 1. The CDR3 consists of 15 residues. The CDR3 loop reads CASSLGGQGNQPQHF. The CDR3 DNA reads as TGCGCCAGCAGCTTGGGGGGACAGGGCAATCAGCCCCAGCATTTT.

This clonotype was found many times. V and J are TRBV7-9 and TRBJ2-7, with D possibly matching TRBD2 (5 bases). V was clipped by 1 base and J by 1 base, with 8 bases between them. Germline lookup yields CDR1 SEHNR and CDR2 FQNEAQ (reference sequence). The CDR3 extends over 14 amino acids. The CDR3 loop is CASSLVRGSYEQYF. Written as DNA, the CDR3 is TGTGCCAGCAGCTTAGTCCGGGGTTCCTACGAGCAGTACTTC.

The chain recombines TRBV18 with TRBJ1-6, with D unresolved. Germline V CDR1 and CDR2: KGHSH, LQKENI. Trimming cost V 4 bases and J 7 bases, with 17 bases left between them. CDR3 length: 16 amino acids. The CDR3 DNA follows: TGTGCCAGCTCACTCAGTCTGGTCCTCGGAAATTCACCCCTCCACTTT. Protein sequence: CASSLSLVLGNSPLHF.

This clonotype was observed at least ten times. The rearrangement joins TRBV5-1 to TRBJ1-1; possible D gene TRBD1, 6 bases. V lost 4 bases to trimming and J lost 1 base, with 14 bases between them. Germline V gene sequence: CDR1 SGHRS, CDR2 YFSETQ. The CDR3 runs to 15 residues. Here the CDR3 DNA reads TGCGCCAGCAGCATTCAACAGGGAACGAACACTGAAGCTTTCTTT. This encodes CASSIQQGTNTEAFF. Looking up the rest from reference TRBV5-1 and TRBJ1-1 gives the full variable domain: KAGVTQTPRYLIKTRGQQVTLSCSPISGHRSVSWYQQTPGQGLQFLFEYFSETQRNKGNFPGRFSGRQFSNSRSEMNVSTLELGDSALYLCASSIQQGTNTEAFFGQGTRLTVV.

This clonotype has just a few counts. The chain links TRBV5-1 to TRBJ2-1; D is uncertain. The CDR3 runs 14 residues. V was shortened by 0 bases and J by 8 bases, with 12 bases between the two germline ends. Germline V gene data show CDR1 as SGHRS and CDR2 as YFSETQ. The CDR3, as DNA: TGCGCCAGCAGCTTGGAGGTCATCTTGTATGAGCAGTTCTTC. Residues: CASSLEVILYEQFF.

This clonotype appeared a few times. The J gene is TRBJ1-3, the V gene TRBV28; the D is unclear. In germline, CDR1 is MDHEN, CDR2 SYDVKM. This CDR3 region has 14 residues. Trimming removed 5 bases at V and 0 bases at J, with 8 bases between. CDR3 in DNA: TGTGCCAGCAGTGACACCGTCTCTGGAAACACCATATATTTT. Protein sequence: CASSDTVSGNTIYF. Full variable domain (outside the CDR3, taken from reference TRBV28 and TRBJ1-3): DVKVTQSSRYLVKRTGEKVFLECVQDMDHENMFWYRQDPGLGLRLIYFSYDVKMKEKGDIPEGYSVSREKKERFSLILESASTNQTSMYLCASSDTVSGNTIYFGEGSWLTVV.

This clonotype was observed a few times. The CDR3 region is CASSQVRAGESDYEQYF. DNA for the CDR3: TGTGCCAGCAGCCAAGTCCGGGCAGGGGAATCAGACTACGAGCAGTACTTC. This rearrangement joins TRBV4-2 to TRBJ2-7; D is possibly TRBD1 (6 bases). V lost 1 base and J lost 3, with 19 bases in between. In germline, CDR1 is LGHNA, CDR2 YNFKEQ. The CDR3 spans 17 residues.

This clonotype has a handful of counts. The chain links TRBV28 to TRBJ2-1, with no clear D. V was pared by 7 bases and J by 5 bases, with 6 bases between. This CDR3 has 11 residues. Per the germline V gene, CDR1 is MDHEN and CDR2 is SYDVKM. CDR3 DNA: TGTGCCAGCATTCAGCACAATGAGCAGTTCTTC. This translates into CASIQHNEQFF.

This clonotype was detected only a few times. CDR3 sequence reads: CASRSRGLQGSDRAEGQFF. CDR3 nucleotide sequence: TGTGCCAGCAGATCGCGGGGCCTCCAGGGGTCCGACAGGGCCGAGGGGCAGTTCTTC. The gene calls are TRBV6-2 or TRBV6-3 and TRBJ2-1; tentatively, D is TRBD1 (7 bases). Trimming took 6 bases from V and 12 from J, leaving 36 bases between them. The germline V gene encodes CDR1 MNHEY and CDR2 SVGEGT. The length of the CDR3 is 19 residues.

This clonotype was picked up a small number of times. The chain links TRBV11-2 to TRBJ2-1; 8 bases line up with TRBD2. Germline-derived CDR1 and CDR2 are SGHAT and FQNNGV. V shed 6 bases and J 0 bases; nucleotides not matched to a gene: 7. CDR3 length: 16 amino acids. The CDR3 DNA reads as TGTGCCAGCAGACCTCCCGGGACTAGCTCCTACAATGAGCAGTTCTTC. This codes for CASRPPGTSSYNEQFF.

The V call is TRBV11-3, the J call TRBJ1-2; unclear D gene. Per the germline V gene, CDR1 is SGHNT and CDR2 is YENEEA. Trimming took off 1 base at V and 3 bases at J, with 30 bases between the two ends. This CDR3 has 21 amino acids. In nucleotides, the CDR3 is TGTGCCAGCAGCTTAGCTTTCGATTATGGCTCTGGGGTTTCGTCAGACTATGGCTACACCTTC. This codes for CASSLAFDYGSGVSSDYGYTF.

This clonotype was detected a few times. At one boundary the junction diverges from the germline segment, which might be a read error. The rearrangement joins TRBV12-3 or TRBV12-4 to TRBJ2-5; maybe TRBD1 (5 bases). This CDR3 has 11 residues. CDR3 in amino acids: CASSSGSRLRF. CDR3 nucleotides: TGTGCCAGCAGTTCAGGGTCCCGACTCCGTTTC.

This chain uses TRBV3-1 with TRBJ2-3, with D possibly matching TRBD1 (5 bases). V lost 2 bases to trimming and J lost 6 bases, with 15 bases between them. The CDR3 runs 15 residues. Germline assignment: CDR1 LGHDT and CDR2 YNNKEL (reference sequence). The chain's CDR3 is CASSQLGARRDTQYF. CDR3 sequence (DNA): TGTGCCAGCAGCCAACTAGGGGCCCGCCGGGATACGCAGTATTTT.